This TCR beta chain is from a study of T-cell reconstitution after alpha-beta-depleted transplantation in children. Study-wide points: Newly made T cells mostly supplied T-cell counts and diversity one year after transplant. Reported findings indicate that, about two months after transplant, alpha-beta T cells came from several hundred expanded clones, which were derived from non-depleted graft cells. There were some patients whose high TCRbeta diversity at day 60 came from surviving recipient T cells and thymic progenitors.

Unique molecular identifiers were incorporated during preparation of the TCRbeta library. TCRdb re-called the PCR reads through MiXCR, storing one row per CDR3 protein. The sample shows about 580,000 distinct CDR3 sequences, 23% of them seen only once. This clonotype has ten or more counts. Its specificity is unknown. The length of the CDR3 is 12 residues. Losses at the gene ends were 4 bases for V and 8 bases for J; bases not matched to a gene: 1. The receptor's source is a boy younger than two who had a stem cell transplant for acute myeloid leukemia, so the T cells may come from the graft donor. The J gene is TRBJ1-2, the V gene TRBV12-3 or TRBV12-4; the match to TRBD1 covers 10 bases. Material: PBMCs, mostly from graft donor cells, obtained 360 days after TCRalphabeta/CD19-depleted stem cell transplant. For the CDR3, the DNA is TGTGCCAGCAGTTCGACAGGGGGCGGCTACACCTTC. It specifies CASSSTGGGYTF.